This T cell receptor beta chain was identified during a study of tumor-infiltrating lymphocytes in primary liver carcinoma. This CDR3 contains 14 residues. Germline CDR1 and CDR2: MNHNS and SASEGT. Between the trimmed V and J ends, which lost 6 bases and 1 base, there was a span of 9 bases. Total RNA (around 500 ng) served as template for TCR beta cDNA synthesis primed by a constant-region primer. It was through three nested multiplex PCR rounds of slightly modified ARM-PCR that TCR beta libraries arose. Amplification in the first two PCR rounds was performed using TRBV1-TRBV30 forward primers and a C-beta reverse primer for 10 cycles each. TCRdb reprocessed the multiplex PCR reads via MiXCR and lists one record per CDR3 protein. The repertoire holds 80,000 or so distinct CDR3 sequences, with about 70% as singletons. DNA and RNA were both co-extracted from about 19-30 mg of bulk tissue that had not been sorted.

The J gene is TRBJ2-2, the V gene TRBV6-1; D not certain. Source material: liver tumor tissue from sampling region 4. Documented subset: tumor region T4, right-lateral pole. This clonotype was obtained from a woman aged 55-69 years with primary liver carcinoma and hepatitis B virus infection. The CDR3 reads CASRCGRNTGELFF. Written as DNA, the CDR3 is TGTGCCAGCAGATGTGGCAGGAACACCGGGGAGCTGTTTTTT.